This TCR beta chain comes out of a study of T cells in Graves' hyperthyroidism and ophthalmopathy. Whole-study context: Upon initial diagnosis and before any treatment, peripheral blood was collected.

This CDR3 has 19 amino acids. Germline CDR1 LGHDT, CDR2 YNNKEL (reference sequence). J was trimmed by 0 bases and V by 4 bases; bases with no gene match: 13. Amplification targeted TCR beta CDR3 regions from RNA transcripts. HTBI primers were employed in a first-round RT-PCR of the TCR CDR3. One entry per CDR3 protein, called by TCRdb with MiXCR from the multiplex PCR reads. The table includes around 620,000 distinct CDR3 sequences, 12% to 15% detected once. The cohort's ophthalmopathy patients, a group with duration under 3 months, had a Clinical Activity Score of at least 3 and a NOSPECS grade of at least 4. For this clonotype: Possible read error: a much larger clone is one base away.

The sequenced sample consisted of blood. V gene TRBV3-1 combines with J gene TRBJ2-2; 8 positions match TRBD2. The clonotype originates from a woman under 30 with Graves' ophthalmopathy. The CDR3: CASSPSRTSFIANTGELFF. The CDR3 DNA follows: TGTGCCAGCAGCCCCTCCCGGACTAGCTTTATCGCGAACACCGGGGAGCTGTTTTTT.